This T cell receptor (beta chain) was sequenced in a study of memory CD4+ T cells and cytomegalovirus serostatus. The method was immunoSEQ multiplex PCR; TCRdb's version includes in-frame clones alone and lacks a portion of them. In the table there are 50,000 to 60,000 clones, about four fifths of which are singletons. Per the germline V gene, CDR1 is SQVTM and CDR2 is ANQGSEA. The CDR3 consists of 10 residues. Trimming left V 3 bases short and J 6 bases short, with 5 bases between. To note about this clone: The antigen is undetermined.

Overall study results and limits: Of 150 to 200 reported CMV TCRbeta sequences, 60 to 85 were found in memory CD4+ repertoires.

Single viable CD3+CD4+CD8-CD45RO+ cells were sorted as the memory CD4+ T cells. What was sequenced was memory CD4+ T cells from blood. The rearrangement joins TRBV29-1 to TRBJ1-2; D is ambiguous. The sequence came from an adult in good health and CMV-seropositive. CDR3 region: CSVDKDGYTF. The DNA for the CDR3 is TGCAGCGTTGACAAGGATGGCTACACCTTC. The whole variable domain, remainder taken from reference TRBV29-1 and TRBJ1-2, is SAVISQKPSRDICQRGTSLTIQCQVDSQVTMMFWYRQQPGQSLTLIATANQGSEATYESGFVIDKFPISRPNLTFSTLTVSNMSPEDSSIYLCSVDKDGYTFGSGTRLTVV.